The source of this T cell receptor (beta chain) is a study of blood T cell repertoires in COVID-19. Turning to the study itself: The United States, Italy and Spain provided the acute and convalescent COVID-19 samples. T cells, B-cell-depleted T cells, or PBMCs supplied cDNA or gDNA.

In the original workflow: Nucleated cell number was recorded as an estimate derived from reference gene primer amplification. The table came from immunoSEQ multiplex PCR; TCRdb's copy has only in-frame clones and leaves some out. Clone size and the V and J calls come from that table; the DNA yielded D and trimming. The sample comprises a few hundred thousand clones, roughly 91% of which are singletons, and about 0.8% rests with the top ten. The CDR3 is 15 residues long. The clonotype was recovered from a man aged 30 to 45 with acute or convalescent COVID-19. The chain is built from TRBV12-2 and TRBJ1-3; the table's D call of TRBD1 was not tested on the DNA. TRBV12-2 is given as a pseudogene. Sequencing input: peripheral blood. CDR3 loop: CASRPGTASGNTIYF. The CDR3 nucleotides read TGTGCAAGTCGCCCAGGGACAGCCTCTGGAAACACCATATATTTT.